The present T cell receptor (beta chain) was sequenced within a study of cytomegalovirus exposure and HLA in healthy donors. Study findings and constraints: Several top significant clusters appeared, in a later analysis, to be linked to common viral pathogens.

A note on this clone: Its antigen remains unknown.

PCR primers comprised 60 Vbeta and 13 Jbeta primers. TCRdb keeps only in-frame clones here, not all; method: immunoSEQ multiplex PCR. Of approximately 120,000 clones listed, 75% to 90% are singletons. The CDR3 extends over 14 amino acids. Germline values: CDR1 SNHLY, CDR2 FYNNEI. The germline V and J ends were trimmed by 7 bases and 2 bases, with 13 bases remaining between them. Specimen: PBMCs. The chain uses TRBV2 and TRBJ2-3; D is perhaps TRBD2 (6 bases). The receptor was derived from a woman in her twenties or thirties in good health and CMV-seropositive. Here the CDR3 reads CASTRGGFTDTQYF. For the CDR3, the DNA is TGTGCCAGCACCCGAGGAGGGTTCACAGATACGCAGTATTTT.